A single T cell receptor (beta chain) is shown here with its context. This entry comes from a study of blood T cell repertoires in COVID-19. Germline V gene lookup returns CDR1 SQVTM and CDR2 ANQGSEA. V shed 0 bases and J 0 bases; nucleotides not matched to a gene: 2. This CDR3 comprises 15 residues. Method: immunoSEQ multiplex PCR; TCRdb's copy keeps in-frame clones and lacks some. The table shows 95,000 to 150,000 clones, with 88% occurring only once. This receptor was taken from a woman older than 75 with acute or convalescent COVID-19. The sample comprised peripheral blood. V and J are TRBV29-1 and TRBJ1-1; 9 bases are a match to TRBD1. CDR3 amino acids: CSVEDHRGLNTEAFF. In nucleotides, the CDR3 is TGCAGCGTTGAAGATCACAGGGGGCTGAACACTGAAGCTTTCTTT. Based on the CDR3 plus reference TRBV29-1 and TRBJ1-1, the full variable domain is SAVISQKPSRDICQRGTSLTIQCQVDSQVTMMFWYRQQPGQSLTLIATANQGSEATYESGFVIDKFPISRPNLTFSTLTVSNMSPEDSSIYLCSVEDHRGLNTEAFFGQGTRLTVV.